The clone carrying this TCR beta chain has just one count. This sample was included in a study of blood T cell repertoires in COVID-19. Libraries were prepared by immunoSEQ multiplex PCR; TCRdb keeps only in-frame clonotypes and omits some of them. The sample records a few hundred thousand clones, roughly 89% being singletons. V lost 5 bases and J lost 6, with 11 bases in between. The CDR3 has 12 amino acids. CDR1 is MNHEY, CDR2 SVGEGT, per germline. The sequence came from a man aged 50 or older with acute or convalescent COVID-19. The specimen was peripheral blood. The chain recombines TRBV6-2 or TRBV6-3 with TRBJ2-7, with a tentative D call TRBD1 (5 bases). Here the CDR3 DNA reads TGTGCCAGCAGTCAGACAGTGAGCGAGCAGTACTTC. Protein product: CASSQTVSEQYF.